This TCR beta chain stems from a study of blood T cell repertoires in COVID-19. The germline gives CDR1 SEHNR, CDR2 FQNEAQ (reference sequence). This CDR3 is 11 amino acids long. V dropped 5 bases and J dropped 5 bases, with 4 bases sitting between them. In the original workflow: By means of reference gene primer amplification, nucleated cell counts were estimated. The data were produced by immunoSEQ multiplex PCR, yet TCRdb's version contains in-frame clones alone and is incomplete. The V and J calls and clone size are taken from that table; D and trimming were inferred from the DNA. This sample has about 190,000 clones, with around 88% found just once.

The chain couples TRBV7-9 to TRBJ2-1; D is unclear. Material: peripheral blood. This TCR was recovered from a man aged 50 to 60 with active or convalescent COVID-19. Here the CDR3 DNA reads TGTGCCAGCAGCGTTAACAATGAGCAGTTCTTC. Its translation is CASSVNNEQFF.